A selection of T cell receptor beta chains follows, all from one sample in a study of T cell repertoires in cytomegalovirus infection. These receptors lack a known antigen. Via MiXCR, TCRdb re-called the reads, giving one row per CDR3 protein. The repertoire holds approximately 1,000,000 distinct CDR3 sequences, with roughly 31% as singletons. The material sequenced was cultured CD8+ T cells from PBMCs, taken from culture after CMV antigen stimulation. These receptors were obtained from a human donor in good health (CMV status not recorded). Some clones in this sample may be carry-over from other donors' samples. Both conserved end residues are part of each CDR3. A D gene is named only where the DNA matches it firmly. The size field is filled for only some rows; it gives once, few, many or a size class.

size | J | V | D | length | CDR3 | DNA
few | TRBJ2-7 | TRBV5-1 | - | 14 | CASSLAAGFYEQYF | TGCGCCAGCAGCTTGGCAGCGGGCTTCTACGAGCAGTACTTC
many | TRBJ1-1 | TRBV7-8 | - | 13 | CASSRGKNTEAFF | TGTGCCAGCAGCCGTGGGAAGAACACTGAAGCTTTCTTT
- | TRBJ2-3 | TRBV7-9 | - | 15 | CASSFEGWESGTQYF | TGTGCCAGCAGCTTTGAGGGGTGGGAATCGGGTACGCAGTATTTT
- | TRBJ2-7 | TRBV6-2/TRBV6-3 | - | 12 | CASNPGFDEQYF | TGTGCCAGTAACCCGGGGTTCGACGAGCAGTACTTC
- | TRBJ2-3 | TRBV11-2 | TRBD2 | 17 | CASSLTAGGPGTDTQYF | TGTGCCAGCAGCTTAACAGCGGGGGGGCCTGGCACAGATACGCAGTATTTT
- | TRBJ2-6 | TRBV27 | - | 13 | CATAGSGANVLTF | TGTGCCACCGCGGGCTCTGGGGCCAACGTCCTGACTTTC
- | TRBJ2-1 | TRBV25-1 | TRBD1 | 14 | CASSEYGQGNEQFF | TGTGCCAGCAGTGAATATGGACAGGGAAATGAGCAGTTCTTC
few | TRBJ1-5 | TRBV10-3 | TRBD1 | 16 | CAISDHKLTGAQPQHF | TGTGCCATCAGTGACCATAAACTGACAGGGGCGCAGCCCCAGCATTTT
few | TRBJ1-5 | TRBV5-8 | - | 13 | CASTQGGFQPQHF | TGTGCCAGCACACAAGGAGGGTTTCAGCCCCAGCATTTT
- | TRBJ2-7 | TRBV5-1 | - | 12 | CASSEDTYEQYF | TGCGCCAGCAGCGAGGACACCTACGAGCAGTACTTC
- | TRBJ1-5 | TRBV4-2 | TRBD1 | 16 | CASSQDLQGVNQPQHF | TGTGCCAGCAGCCAAGATTTGCAGGGGGTCAATCAGCCCCAGCATTTT
- | TRBJ2-5 | TRBV5-5 | - | 14 | CASSWGDREETQYF | TGTGCCAGCAGCTGGGGGGACAGAGAAGAGACCCAGTACTTC
- | TRBJ1-6 | TRBV27 | - | 14 | CASSPADFGSPLHF | TGTGCCAGCAGTCCCGCGGACTTCGGTTCACCCCTCCACTTT
few | TRBJ2-1 | TRBV6-1 | - | 13 | CASSEVVPGGQFF | TGTGCCAGCAGTGAAGTAGTCCCTGGGGGGCAGTTCTTC
- | TRBJ1-1 | TRBV27 | TRBD1 | 15 | CVSSLSSGGNTEAFF | TGTGTCAGCAGTTTATCCTCAGGGGGCAACACTGAAGCTTTCTTT
- | TRBJ2-2 | TRBV4-1 | TRBD1 | 15 | CASSPNRGETGELFF | TGCGCCAGCAGTCCGAACAGGGGGGAAACCGGGGAGCTGTTTTTT
- | TRBJ2-2 | TRBV20-1 | TRBD2 | 18 | CSAPGLAGERAGGGELFF | TGCAGTGCTCCGGGACTAGCGGGAGAAAGAGCAGGGGGCGGGGAGCTGTTTTTT
- | TRBJ2-3 | TRBV19 | - | 15 | CASSIGGTSTDTQYF | TGTGCCAGTAGTATCGGAGGGACTAGCACAGATACGCAGTATTTT
many | TRBJ2-7 | TRBV7-2 | - | 13 | CASSLERADEQYF | TGTGCCAGCAGCTTAGAGAGGGCGGACGAGCAGTACTTC
many | TRBJ1-4 | TRBV6-1 | - | 14 | CASPAGDSNEKLFF | TGTGCCAGCCCCGCGGGGGATTCGAATGAAAAACTGTTTTTT
few | TRBJ2-5 | TRBV7-8 | - | 13 | CASSLRSRETQYF | TGTGCCAGCAGCCTTCGGAGTCGGGAGACCCAGTACTTC
- | TRBJ1-2 | TRBV12-3/TRBV12-4 | - | 14 | CASSERTENYGYTF | TGTGCCAGCAGTGAGCGGACGGAGAACTATGGCTACACCTTC
- | TRBJ1-2 | TRBV7-9 | - | 12 | CASLHPVGGYTF | TGTGCCAGCCTCCATCCCGTAGGAGGCTACACCTTC
many | TRBJ2-2 | TRBV7-2 | TRBD2 | 17 | CASSSPTSGSNTGELFF | TGTGCCAGCAGCTCGCCCACTAGCGGATCAAACACCGGGGAGCTGTTTTTT
- | TRBJ1-1 | TRBV19 | - | 15 | CASSLADAPYTEAFF | TGTGCCAGTAGTTTAGCCGACGCCCCTTACACTGAAGCTTTCTTT
- | TRBJ1-5 | TRBV29-1 | - | 11 | CSVGGSQPQHF | TGCAGCGTGGGTGGGAGCCAGCCCCAGCATTTT
- | TRBJ2-1 | TRBV5-5 | - | 15 | CASRVDGRSLYEQFF | TGTGCCAGCAGGGTGGACGGGCGGTCCCTCTATGAGCAGTTCTTC
few | TRBJ2-7 | TRBV19 | - | 17 | CASRGVMRQGDSYEQYF | TGTGCCAGTAGAGGCGTAATGAGGCAGGGAGACTCCTACGAGCAGTACTTC
many | TRBJ2-5 | TRBV7-9 | TRBD1 | 16 | CASSSRDRGTQETQYF | TGTGCCAGCAGCTCCCGGGACAGGGGGACCCAAGAGACCCAGTACTTC
many | TRBJ2-3 | TRBV7-8 | TRBD2 | 15 | CASSPPGLGTDTQYF | TGTGCCAGCAGCCCGCCGGGACTAGGCACAGATACGCAGTATTTT
- | TRBJ2-2 | TRBV5-8 | - | 15 | CASSFFQVGTGELFF | TGTGCCAGCAGCTTTTTCCAAGTTGGCACCGGGGAGCTGTTTTTT
once | TRBJ1-5 | TRBV24-1 | - | 11 | CATRVNQPQHF | TGTGCCACCAGAGTCAATCAGCCCCAGCATTTT
few | TRBJ2-2 | TRBV7-8 | - | 13 | CASSHGNTGELFF | TGTGCCAGCAGTCACGGGAACACCGGGGAGCTGTTTTTT
- | TRBJ2-5 | TRBV19 | - | 14 | CASSIRTDEETQYF | TGCGCCAGTAGTATAAGGACGGACGAAGAGACCCAGTACTTC
- | TRBJ2-3 | TRBV3-1 | TRBD1 | 16 | CASSQGVRGLSDTQYF | TGTGCCAGCAGCCAGGGGGTAAGGGGGCTTTCAGATACGCAGTATTTT
few | TRBJ1-6 | TRBV2 | - | 19 | CASSEALGSVSSYNSPLHF | TGTGCCAGCAGTGAAGCGCTTGGGTCTGTAAGCTCCTATAATTCACCCCTCCACTTT
few | TRBJ1-1 | TRBV7-6 | TRBD1 | 14 | CASGGTGEDTEAFF | TGTGCCAGCGGGGGGACAGGGGAGGACACTGAAGCTTTCTTT
many | TRBJ2-5 | TRBV7-2 | - | 16 | CASSLRGGIDQETQYF | TGTGCCAGCAGCTTAAGGGGTGGGATCGACCAAGAGACCCAGTACTTC
- | TRBJ1-4 | TRBV7-8 | TRBD1 | 15 | CASNTGWKDREKLFF | TGTGCCAGCAACACGGGGTGGAAGGACAGGGAGAAACTGTTTTTT
- | TRBJ2-1 | TRBV7-9 | - | 16 | CASSPRQASSYNEQFF | TGTGCCAGCAGCCCCCGACAGGCCAGCTCCTACAATGAGCAGTTCTTC
- | TRBJ1-4 | TRBV12-3/TRBV12-4 | - | 13 | CASSFNNREKLFF | TGTGCCAGCAGTTTTAACAACCGGGAAAAACTGTTTTTT
few | TRBJ1-5 | TRBV19 | - | 17 | CASSTPEDTLIGQPQHF | TGTGCCAGTAGTACCCCGGAGGACACCCTCATAGGTCAGCCCCAGCATTTT
- | TRBJ2-2 | TRBV7-9 | TRBD2 | 17 | CASSLASGGPNTGELFF | TGTGCCAGCAGCTTAGCTAGCGGGGGACCGAACACCGGGGAGCTGTTTTTT
- | TRBJ2-2 | TRBV15 | - | 18 | CATSSKPGLPTNTGELFF | TGTGCCACCAGCAGCAAACCGGGTCTCCCAACGAACACCGGGGAGCTGTTTTTT
- | TRBJ2-7 | TRBV5-6 | - | 14 | CASSLGGARYEQYF | TGTGCCAGCAGCTTGGGAGGGGCGCGTTACGAGCAGTACTTC
- | TRBJ1-2 | TRBV6-2/TRBV6-3 | - | 15 | CASSYLTSTNYGYTF | TGTGCCAGCAGTTATTTGACCAGTACTAACTATGGCTACACCTTC
few | TRBJ2-5 | TRBV27 | - | 15 | CASSFRGGRQETQYF | TGTGCCAGCAGTTTTAGGGGGGGACGCCAAGAGACCCAGTACTTC
many | TRBJ2-2 | TRBV29-1 | TRBD1 | 15 | CSVEPRDRGAGELFF | TGCAGCGTTGAACCCCGGGACAGGGGAGCCGGGGAGCTGTTTTTT
- | TRBJ2-1 | TRBV12-3/TRBV12-4 | - | 14 | CASSLDLVGTEQFF | TGTGCCAGCAGTTTGGACCTAGTCGGCACTGAGCAGTTCTTC
- | TRBJ2-2 | TRBV27 | - | 16 | CASRPTGYLGTGELFF | TGTGCCAGCAGGCCTACAGGGTATTTGGGCACCGGGGAGCTGTTTTTT
- | TRBJ1-1 | TRBV7-6 | - | 16 | CASSYAQGRMNTEAFF | TGTGCCAGCAGCTACGCTCAAGGACGAATGAACACTGAAGCTTTCTTT
- | TRBJ1-2 | TRBV5-1 | TRBD1 | 16 | CASSLDRGHRNYGYTF | TGCGCCAGCAGCTTGGACAGGGGGCATCGGAACTATGGCTACACCTTC
few | TRBJ2-7 | TRBV12-3/TRBV12-4 | TRBD1 | 13 | CASSWGQGAEQYF | TGTGCCAGCAGTTGGGGACAGGGGGCAGAGCAGTACTTC
many | TRBJ2-7 | TRBV7-8 | - | 15 | CASSLALHRSYEQYF | TGTGCCAGCAGCTTAGCGCTGCACAGGTCCTACGAGCAGTACTTC